The 17 T cell receptor beta chains below come from one sample, sequenced in a study of Tregs in tolerant kidney transplant recipients. Only in-frame clones appear in the TCRdb table, and some are missing; sequencing was by immunoSEQ multiplex PCR. Of roughly 80,000 clones in the sample, 95% to 98% were seen once. This material consisted of CD4+ T cells from blood, taken before the transplant. The receptors stem from a human donor who received a combined kidney and bone marrow transplant.

For the CDR3, the DNA is TGTGCCATCAGTGATCGACAGGGGGCAAATCAGCCCCAGCATTTT. Protein product: CAISDRQGANQPQHF. The rearrangement links TRBV10-3 to TRBJ1-5; TRBD1 matches at 10 bases. The length of the CDR3 is 15 residues. Germline V CDR1 and CDR2: ENHRY, SYGVKD. Trimming removed 3 bases from V and 4 bases from J; junction bases left unmatched: 3.

The CDR3, as DNA: TGTGCCAGTAGTTTCCGTGGAGCGGGGGAGACCCAGTACTTC. This sequence encodes CASSFRGAGETQYF. The chain has TRBV19 and TRBJ2-5; TRBD2 agrees at 7 bases. This CDR3 spans 14 amino acids. The junction had 8 bases not matched to a gene; V was cut back by 5 bases and J by 5 bases. Germline CDR1 is LNHDA and CDR2 is SQIVND (reference sequence).

The rearrangement uses TRBV11-3 and TRBJ2-3, with D perhaps TRBD2 (5 bases). The CDR3 sequence is 13 residues long. V shed 1 base and J shed 10 bases, with 12 bases lying between them. Germline V gene data show CDR1 as SGHNT and CDR2 as YENEEA. CDR3 sequence (DNA): TGTGCCAGCAGCTTAGGTACGGGGAAGGCGCAGTATTTT. It translates to CASSLGTGKAQYF. Combining the CDR3 with reference TRBV11-3 and TRBJ2-3 gives the whole variable domain EAGVVQSPRYKIIEKKQPVAFWCNPISGHNTLYWYLQNLGQGPELLIRYENEEAVDDSQLPKDRFSAERLKGVDSTLKIQPAELGDSAVYLCASSLGTGKAQYFGPGTRLTVL.

The chain is built from TRBV5-1 and TRBJ2-6, with 11 positions matching TRBD1. V was clipped by 4 bases and J by 4 bases; unmatched bases: 7. Germline values: CDR1 SGHRS, CDR2 YFSETQ. The CDR3 sequence is 17 residues long. The CDR3 nucleotides read TGCGCCAGCAGCCCCGGACAGGGGGCGTTGGGGGCCAACGTCCTGACTTTC. Translating it yields CASSPGQGALGANVLTF. Based on the CDR3 plus reference TRBV5-1 and TRBJ2-6, the full variable domain is KAGVTQTPRYLIKTRGQQVTLSCSPISGHRSVSWYQQTPGQGLQFLFEYFSETQRNKGNFPGRFSGRQFSNSRSEMNVSTLELGDSALYLCASSPGQGALGANVLTFGAGSRLTVL.

The chain carries TRBV15 and TRBJ2-5; 7 positions match TRBD1. This CDR3 has 14 residues. The trim removed 0 bases at V and 5 bases at J, leaving 3 bases unmatched. Germline V CDR1 and CDR2: LNHNV, YYDKDF (reference sequence). CDR3 nucleotide sequence: TGTGCCACCAGCAGAGACAGGGGGTGGGAGACCCAGTACTTC. It encodes CATSRDRGWETQYF.

The rearrangement uses TRBV4-3 and TRBJ2-1; D might be TRBD1 (6 bases). Germline CDR1 reads LGHNA; CDR2 reads YSLEER. Trimming stripped 6 bases from V and 1 base from J, with 13 bases between. The CDR3 loop spans 15 amino acids. The CDR3 reads CASRTGIFSYNEQFF. Here the CDR3 DNA reads TGCGCCAGCAGAACAGGGATTTTTTCCTACAATGAGCAGTTCTTC.

This clone was seen once. The V gene is TRBV7-7, the J gene TRBJ1-1; the D is unclear. The CDR3 length is 13 residues. V lost 9 bases to trimming and J lost 1 base, with 12 bases between them. Germline CDR1 SSHAT, CDR2 FNYEAQ (reference sequence). CDR3 nucleotides: TGTGCCAGTTCACGGAGTTGGAACACTGAAGCTTTCTTT. This gives the protein CASSRSWNTEAFF.

CDR3 sequence reads: CASSIGLAGVETQYF. The CDR3 bases are TGTGCCAGTAGTATTGGGCTAGCGGGGGTAGAGACCCAGTACTTC. This chain links TRBV19 with TRBJ2-5, with 10 positions matching TRBD2. The germline V gene encodes CDR1 LNHDA and CDR2 SQIVND (reference sequence). The CDR3 length is 15 residues. V shed 3 bases, J shed 4 bases, and the junction held 5 bases outside the gene matches.

J is TRBJ2-2 and V is TRBV7-2; 11 bases fit TRBD2. There are 15 residues in the CDR3. With V trimmed by 3 bases and J by 6 bases, 3 bases remained unmatched. The V gene's germline CDR1 is SGHTA and CDR2 FQGNSA. The chain's CDR3 is CASSFSGGAAGELFF. CDR3 DNA sequence: TGTGCCAGCAGCTTTAGCGGGGGGGCAGCCGGGGAGCTGTTTTTT.

The V call is TRBV18, the J call TRBJ1-2; 10 bases fit TRBD1. Germline CDR1 and CDR2: KGHSH and LQKENI. Trimming took 2 bases from V and 8 from J; bases not matched to a gene: 11. The length of the CDR3 is 16 residues. This CDR3 is CASSPGTGVSWGGYTF. CDR3 DNA: TGTGCCAGCTCACCAGGGACAGGGGTCTCCTGGGGCGGCTACACCTTC.

The rearrangement uses TRBV7-9 and TRBJ1-2; D is uncertain. The V end was cut by 5 bases, the J end by 3 bases, with 10 bases between. CDR3 length: 13 amino acids. Germline-derived CDR1 and CDR2 are SEHNR and FQNEAQ (reference sequence). CDR3 DNA sequence: TGTGCCAGCAGCACGGCTACAGACTATGGCTACACCTTC. Translating it yields CASSTATDYGYTF.

The chain joins TRBV7-9 to TRBJ1-1, with TRBD1 as a possible D gene (6 bases). From germline, CDR1 is SEHNR and CDR2 FQNEAQ (reference sequence). The CDR3 consists of 15 residues. V was pared by 0 bases and J by 1 base, with 9 bases between. The CDR3 DNA reads as TGTGCCAGCAGCTTAGCGACAGGCCCGAACACTGAAGCTTTCTTT. It yields the protein CASSLATGPNTEAFF.

The chain is built from TRBV27 and TRBJ2-7; the match to TRBD2 covers 7 bases. The CDR3 is 15 amino acids. The germline V gene has CDR1 MNHEY and CDR2 SMNVEV (reference sequence). Trimming cost V 0 bases and J 2 bases; bases outside gene matches: 4. The CDR3 DNA sequence: TGTGCCAGCAGTTTATCAGGGAGGGGAGCCTACGAGCAGTACTTC. It translates to CASSLSGRGAYEQYF.

This chain uses TRBV7-3 with TRBJ1-2; D possibly corresponds to TRBD1 (5 bases). Trimming took off 5 bases at V and 2 bases at J, with 6 bases between the two ends. Germline V gene sequence: CDR1 SGHTA, CDR2 FQGTGA. The CDR3 has 12 residues. DNA for the CDR3: TGTGCCAGCAGCGGGGCCAACTATGGCTACACCTTC. The encoded protein is CASSGANYGYTF.

CDR3 nucleotides: TGTGCCAGCTCACCCTCCCTAGCGGGAGCCCCCTACAATGAGCAGTTCTTC. It specifies CASSPSLAGAPYNEQFF. The chain links TRBV18 to TRBJ2-1; TRBD2 aligns across 10 bases. This CDR3 is built from 17 residues. Germline CDR1 and CDR2: KGHSH and LQKENI. Trimming cost V 3 bases and J 2 bases; bases outside gene matches: 7.

This clone came up once. The genes are TRBV6-5 and TRBJ2-5; the D gene is possibly TRBD1 (5 bases). Germline V gives CDR1 MNHEY, CDR2 SVGAGI. The CDR3 is 14 residues long. Trimming removed 0 bases from V and 6 bases from J, with 11 bases in between. CDR3 sequence: CASSYSSGLKTQYF. CDR3 in DNA: TGTGCCAGCAGTTACTCGTCAGGGTTGAAGACCCAGTACTTC.

The rearrangement uses TRBV4-3 and TRBJ2-7; TRBD1 aligns across 10 bases. The CDR3 has 15 residues. Germline lookup yields CDR1 LGHNA and CDR2 YSLEER. With V trimmed by 3 bases and J by 5 bases, 7 bases remained unmatched. CDR3 in DNA: TGCGCCAGCAGCCAGACCGGGACAGGGGTCCACGAGCAGTACTTC. Residues: CASSQTGTGVHEQYF.